Shown below are 20 T cell receptor beta chains from a single sample sequenced in a study of early T cells in non-severe SARS-CoV-2 infection. In TCRdb, the 5' RACE reads were re-called with MiXCR into one record per CDR3 protein. The sample lists 25,000 to 35,000 distinct CDR3 sequences, roughly 4.5% occurring once. Sequencing input: whole blood. Source of these receptors: an adult who was a healthcare worker with PCR-confirmed SARS-CoV-2 infection or an uninfected control (not recorded which).

This clonotype came up a few times. In DNA form, the CDR3 reads TGCAGTGCTAGAGACCCGGGAGGCAGCTTGGCCTACGAGCAGTACTTC. Translated: CSARDPGGSLAYEQYF. V usage is TRBV20-1 and J usage is TRBJ2-7, with 7 bases matching TRBD2. In germline, CDR1 is DFQATT, CDR2 SNEGSKA (reference sequence). This CDR3 region has 16 residues. V lost 0 bases to trimming and J lost 2 bases; unmatched junction nucleotides: 10.

This chain links TRBV5-5 with TRBJ2-1; D is uncertain. Germline values: CDR1 SGHKS, CDR2 YYEKEE (reference sequence). The CDR3 covers 12 residues. V was shortened by 2 bases and J by 5 bases, with 5 bases between the two germline ends. CDR3 region: CASSFGDNEQFF. In DNA form, the CDR3 reads TGTGCCAGCAGCTTTGGGGACAATGAGCAGTTCTTC. The variable domain in full, completed from reference TRBV5-5 and TRBJ2-1, reads DAGVTQSPTHLIKTRGQQVTLRCSPISGHKSVSWYQQVLGQGPQFIFQYYEKEERGRGNFPDRFSARQFPNYSSELNVNALLLGDSALYLCASSFGDNEQFFGPGTRLTVL.

This clonotype was detected ten times or more. The genes are TRBV6-2 or TRBV6-3 and TRBJ1-4, with TRBD1 as a possible D gene (5 bases). Per germline, CDR1 MNHEY and CDR2 SVGEGT. This CDR3 comprises 15 residues. Deletions cut 6 bases from V and 1 base from J, with 12 bases between. This CDR3 is CASRTAGRTNEKLFF. Written as DNA, the CDR3 is TGTGCCAGCAGGACAGCGGGAAGAACTAATGAAAAACTGTTTTTT.

The chain combines TRBV20-1 with TRBJ1-6; weak D call: TRBD1 (6 bases). Germline lookup yields CDR1 DFQATT and CDR2 SNEGSKA (reference sequence). V lost 0 bases and J lost 2, with 14 bases in between. The CDR3 has 17 amino acids. In nucleotides, the CDR3 is TGCAGTGCTAGAGAAGGAGGCAGGGGCACCTATAATTCACCCCTCCACTTT. Protein sequence: CSAREGGRGTYNSPLHF.

This clonotype was counted many times. The chain recombines TRBV20-1 with TRBJ2-6, with D tentatively TRBD2 (5 bases). There are 18 residues in the CDR3. Germline CDR1 is DFQATT and CDR2 is SNEGSKA (reference sequence). The V gene lost 0 bases and the J gene lost 1 base, with 16 bases spanning the gap. CDR3 residues: CSARDPSGLPSGANVLTF. The CDR3, as DNA: TGCAGTGCTAGAGACCCTTCCGGACTGCCATCTGGGGCCAACGTCCTGACTTTC.

This clonotype was counted a few times. The chain combines TRBV7-8 with TRBJ1-2; D gene unclear. The germline CDR1 and CDR2 sequences are SGHVS and FQNEAQ. V was shortened by 5 bases and J by 8 bases, with 12 bases between the two germline ends. This CDR3 is built from 12 residues. CDR3 in DNA: TGTGCCAGCAGCACCACCCGTGGGGGCTACACCTTC. This codes for CASSTTRGGYTF.

This clonotype was found many times. The chain uses TRBV2 and TRBJ2-1; D remains unclear. V was clipped by 3 bases and J by 5 bases, with 2 bases between them. Germline assignment: CDR1 SNHLY and CDR2 FYNNEI. The CDR3 has 11 amino acids. The CDR3 DNA is TGTGCCAGCAGTGATCACAATGAGCAGTTCTTC. This sequence encodes CASSDHNEQFF.

This clonotype was detected ten times or more. The gene calls are TRBV5-1 and TRBJ1-4; TRBD1 matches 8 bases. This CDR3 region has 15 residues. J lost 6 bases, V lost 4 bases, and 8 bases had no gene match. The germline V gene has CDR1 SGHRS and CDR2 YFSETQ. CDR3 amino acids: CASSPLDRDDEKLFF. CDR3 in DNA: TGCGCCAGCAGCCCCTTGGACAGGGACGATGAAAAACTGTTTTTT.

This clonotype appeared many times. V gene TRBV9 combines with J gene TRBJ2-1; the match to TRBD2 covers 14 bases. Germline V gene lookup returns CDR1 SGDLS and CDR2 YYNGEE. V lost 3 bases to trimming and J lost 10 bases; unmatched junction nucleotides: 9. This CDR3 contains 16 residues. CDR3 sequence (DNA): TGTGCCAGCAGCGCAGGGACTAGCGGGGGCCGGGTGGAGCAGTTCTTC. It codes for CASSAGTSGGRVEQFF.

At least ten counts were recorded for this clonotype. The chain has TRBV18 and TRBJ2-5; 7 positions agree with TRBD1. Per germline, CDR1 KGHSH and CDR2 LQKENI. This CDR3 comprises 13 residues. V gave up 3 bases and J gave up 4 bases; unmatched junction bases: 2. The CDR3 loop is CASSPGTVETQYF. CDR3 bases: TGTGCCAGCTCACCTGGGACAGTAGAGACCCAGTACTTC.

This clonotype was recorded at least ten times. The chain is built from TRBV30 and TRBJ1-4; D is possibly TRBD1 (6 bases). The CDR3 runs 16 residues. The germline V and J ends were trimmed by 3 bases and 0 bases, with 14 bases remaining between them. Germline loops: CDR1 GTSNPN, CDR2 SVGIG (reference sequence). The CDR3 reads CAWSWGQDSTNEKLFF. The DNA of the CDR3 is TGTGCCTGGAGCTGGGGGCAGGACTCAACTAATGAAAAACTGTTTTTT. Based on the CDR3 plus reference TRBV30 and TRBJ1-4, the full variable domain is SQTIHQWPATLVQPVGSPLSLECTVEGTSNPNLYWYRQAAGRGLQLLFYSVGIGQISSEVPQNLSASRPQDRQFILSSKKLLLSDSGFYLCAWSWGQDSTNEKLFFGSGTQLSVL.

This clonotype was counted between two and nine times. This sequence joins TRBV20-1 and TRBJ1-1; D ambiguous. Germline values: CDR1 DFQATT, CDR2 SNEGSKA (reference sequence). There are 14 residues in the CDR3. The V and J ends lost 0 bases and 0 bases respectively, with 8 bases between them. CDR3 nucleotide sequence: TGCAGTGCTAGAGATCGACTTTTGAACACTGAAGCTTTCTTT. This encodes CSARDRLLNTEAFF.

This clonotype was counted at least ten times. This chain connects TRBV7-7 to TRBJ2-5, with 7 bases aligning to TRBD2. Germline CDR1 and CDR2: SSHAT and FNYEAQ (reference sequence). V lost 5 bases and J lost 3; bases outside the gene matches: 12. This CDR3 has 16 amino acids. CDR3 bases: TGTGCCAGCAGCCCATCGTGGGGAGGGTTCGAAGAGACCCAGTACTTC. Amino acid sequence: CASSPSWGGFEETQYF.

This clonotype was seen ten or more times. The chain carries TRBV28 and TRBJ1-3; 9 bases line up with TRBD1. With 5 bases clipped from V and 2 bases from J, the junction kept 16 bases outside the gene matches. Germline CDR1 and CDR2: MDHEN and SYDVKM. CDR3 size: 19 residues. The DNA of the CDR3 is TGTGCCAGCAGTCTCCTTTTCCGGGACAGGGCAGGGGCTGGAAACACCATATATTTT. Its translation: CASSLLFRDRAGAGNTIYF. The whole variable domain, remainder taken from reference TRBV28 and TRBJ1-3, is DVKVTQSSRYLVKRTGEKVFLECVQDMDHENMFWYRQDPGLGLRLIYFSYDVKMKEKGDIPEGYSVSREKKERFSLILESASTNQTSMYLCASSLLFRDRAGAGNTIYFGEGSWLTVV.

This clonotype was recorded many times. The V gene is TRBV20-1, the J gene TRBJ1-5, with a tentative D call TRBD1 (5 bases). The V gene's germline CDR1 is DFQATT and CDR2 SNEGSKA (reference sequence). The CDR3 is 14 residues long. The V gene lost 3 bases and the J gene lost 0 bases, with 9 bases spanning the gap. The CDR3 is CSASEGASNQPQHF. CDR3 DNA sequence: TGCAGTGCTAGCGAAGGGGCTAGCAATCAGCCCCAGCATTTT.

This clonotype occurred many times. This rearrangement joins TRBV20-1 to TRBJ2-7, with TRBD1 as a possible D gene (5 bases). This CDR3 has 15 amino acids. V dropped 0 bases and J dropped 1 base, with 13 bases sitting between them. Germline loops: CDR1 DFQATT, CDR2 SNEGSKA (reference sequence). CDR3 region: CSARDAGKNSYEQYF. Written as DNA, the CDR3 is TGCAGTGCTAGAGATGCAGGGAAAAATTCCTACGAGCAGTACTTC.

This clonotype was found many times. V is TRBV11-2 and J is TRBJ2-3; D is tentatively TRBD1 or TRBD2 (6 bases each). The CDR3 extends over 16 amino acids. Germline V CDR1 and CDR2: SGHAT, FQNNGV. Trimming shortened V by 4 bases and J by 1 base, and 15 bases separated the two germline ends. The DNA of the CDR3 is TGTGCCAGCAGCTCAGGGGTCGGGACTCGCACAGATACGCAGTATTTT. Translated: CASSSGVGTRTDTQYF.

This clonotype has a count of ten or more. This chain uses TRBV4-2 with TRBJ2-1, with D tentatively TRBD1 or TRBD2 (6 bases each). Trimming pared 1 base from V and 4 bases from J, leaving 17 bases between. The germline CDR1 and CDR2 sequences are LGHNA and YNFKEQ. This CDR3 contains 17 residues. The CDR3 spells CASSQGRDLGAYNEQFF. CDR3 nucleotide sequence: TGTGCCAGCAGCCAAGGTCGGGACTTGGGGGCGTACAATGAGCAGTTCTTC.

This clonotype was seen at least ten times. The V gene is TRBV12-3 or TRBV12-4, the J gene TRBJ2-5, with 8 bases aligning to TRBD2. This CDR3 has 14 amino acids. V dropped 5 bases and J dropped 5; count of bases not matched to a gene: 7. CDR3 amino acids: CASSAGGALETQYF. The CDR3 DNA reads as TGTGCCAGCAGTGCCGGGGGGGCCCTGGAGACCCAGTACTTC.

The chain's CDR3 is CASSLSIALEQYF. CDR3 in DNA: TGTGCCAGCAGTTTATCGATTGCCCTCGAGCAGTACTTC. The chain uses TRBV27 and TRBJ2-7; D is ambiguous. CDR3 length equals 13 residues. Trimming pared 0 bases from V and 6 bases from J, leaving 9 bases between. Germline CDR1 is MNHEY and CDR2 is SMNVEV (reference sequence).